The present TCR beta chain was sequenced within a study of blood T cell repertoires in COVID-19. Study at large: Specimens from acute and convalescent COVID-19 originated in the United States, Italy and Spain. The analysed material was cDNA or gDNA that came from T cells, B-cell-depleted T cells, or PBMCs.

In the source study's methods: Amplification of reference gene primers was used by the study to estimate nucleated cell counts. This table comes from immunoSEQ multiplex PCR, and its TCRdb copy is limited to in-frame clones, with some not included. D and trimming come from the DNA, and the V and J calls and clone size come from that table. The sample contains 120,000 to 150,000 clones, about 90% of which appear only once. Germline CDR1 reads LNHDA; CDR2 reads SQIVND (reference sequence). This CDR3 is built from 14 residues. Deletions cut 5 bases from V and 4 bases from J, with 12 bases between. Sequencing used peripheral blood. This receptor was taken from a human donor in a cohort sampled during active COVID-19. This chain connects TRBV19 to TRBJ2-1, with D maybe TRBD1 (5 bases). Here the CDR3 DNA reads TGTGCCAGTAGTCTGGACACCAAATACAATGAGCAGTTCTTC. Protein sequence: CASSLDTKYNEQFF.